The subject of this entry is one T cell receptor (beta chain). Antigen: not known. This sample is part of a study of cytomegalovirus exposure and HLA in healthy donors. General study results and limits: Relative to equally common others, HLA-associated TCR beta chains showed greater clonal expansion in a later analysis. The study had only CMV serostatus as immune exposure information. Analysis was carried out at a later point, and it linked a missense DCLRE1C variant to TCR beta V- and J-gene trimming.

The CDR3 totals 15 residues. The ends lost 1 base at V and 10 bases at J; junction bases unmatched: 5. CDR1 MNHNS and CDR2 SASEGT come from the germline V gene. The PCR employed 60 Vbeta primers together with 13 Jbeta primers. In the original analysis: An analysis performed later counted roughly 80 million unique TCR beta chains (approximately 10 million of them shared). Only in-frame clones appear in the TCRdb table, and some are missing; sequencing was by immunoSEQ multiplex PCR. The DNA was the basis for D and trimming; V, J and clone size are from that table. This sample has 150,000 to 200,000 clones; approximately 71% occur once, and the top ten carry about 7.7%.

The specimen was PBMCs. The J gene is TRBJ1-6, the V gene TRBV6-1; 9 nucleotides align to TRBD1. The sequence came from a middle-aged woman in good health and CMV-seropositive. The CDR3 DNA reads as TGTGCCAGCAGTGAAGTGGGACAGGGAATATCACCCCTCCACTTT. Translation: CASSEVGQGISPLHF.